This is a list of T cell receptor beta chains from one sample in a study of patients and donors after allogeneic stem cell transplantation. Each CDR3 protein gets one entry after TCRdb re-called the RT-PCR reads with MiXCR. Of about 160,000 distinct CDR3 sequences detected, about a quarter appear once; the ten largest clones hold 25% to 30%. Sequenced sample: blood, either unsorted or a sorted T cell fraction (not recorded which). These receptor sequences come from a human donor who was either an allogeneic HSCT recipient or a stem cell or donor lymphocyte infusion donor (not recorded which). It is not recorded whose cells these are; they may come from a transplant donor. Each CDR3 is given with its conserved first and last residue. D genes are given only for firm matches. The listing skips clone size in some rows; elsewhere it reads once, few, many or a size class.

clone_size	d_call	cdr3_length	v_call	j_call	cdr3_nt	cdr3_aa
-	TRBD1	15	TRBV5-1	TRBJ2-7	TGCGCCAGCAGCGGACGGGGACAGGGCTACTACGAGCAGTACTTC	CASSGRGQGYYEQYF
-	-	16	TRBV4-1	TRBJ2-7	TGCGCCAGCAGCCATGGTAGCAGGCGGGGGCCCTACGAGCAGTACTTC	CASSHGSRRGPYEQYF
-	-	13	TRBV20-1	TRBJ2-2	TGCAGTGCTAGTTTCGTGAACACCGGGGAGCTGTTTTTT	CSASFVNTGELFF
-	TRBD1	16	TRBV9	TRBJ2-4	TGTGCCAGCAGCGTAGGCCCTCAGGGGGCAGAGAACATTCAGTACTTC	CASSVGPQGAENIQYF
-	TRBD1	17	TRBV7-9	TRBJ2-7	TGTGCCAGCAGCTCCCCGAGAGACAGGGGGCGTCCCTACGAGCAGTACTTC	CASSSPRDRGRPYEQYF
few	TRBD1	16	TRBV28	TRBJ1-2	TGTGCCAGCAGTTCTTACCTACCACAGGGGCATCGTGGCTACACCTTC	CASSSYLPQGHRGYTF
-	-	15	TRBV12-3/TRBV12-4	TRBJ1-5	TGTGCCAGCAGTTCACCGGACAGCCGGGGGCAGCCCCAGCATTTT	CASSSPDSRGQPQHF
few	TRBD1	17	TRBV27	TRBJ1-1	TGTGCCAGCATATCGTACCCGGACAGGGCAGGGTACACTGAAGCTTTCTTT	CASISYPDRAGYTEAFF
-	-	12	TRBV6-2/TRBV6-3	TRBJ1-5	TGTGCCAGCAGGGTTAGCAATCAGCCCCAGCATTTT	CASRVSNQPQHF
many	-	13	TRBV5-1	TRBJ1-5	TGCGCCAGCAGCCCGACCGGTTATCAGCCCCAGCATTTT	CASSPTGYQPQHF
-	TRBD2	15	TRBV29-1	TRBJ2-3	TGCAGCGTTGAACCTAGCGGGAGGGCCGTAGATACGCAGTATTTT	CSVEPSGRAVDTQYF
-	-	14	TRBV29-1	TRBJ1-1	TGCAGCGTTGAAGTGGTGCGGGGGCAAACTGAAGCTTTCTTT	CSVEVVRGQTEAFF
-	TRBD1	16	TRBV25-1	TRBJ2-1	TGTGCCAGCAGTGACCGGGGACAGGGGCCCCTCAATGAGCAGTTCTTC	CASSDRGQGPLNEQFF
-	-	10	TRBV7-9	TRBJ2-2	TGTGCCAGCAGCTCTTGGGAGCTGTTTTTT	CASSSWELFF
-	-	13	TRBV20-1	TRBJ2-1	TGCAGTGCCCGTAGCGGACCTGGTAATGAGCAGTTCTTC	CSARSGPGNEQFF
few	-	13	TRBV29-1	TRBJ1-2	TGCAGCGTTGAGCGACGGGGGACCTATGGCTACACCTTC	CSVERRGTYGYTF
-	-	16	TRBV10-3	TRBJ2-5	TGTGCCATCAGTGAGCAGTGGGGGCGTTGGCGAGAGACCCAGTACTTC	CAISEQWGRWRETQYF
few	TRBD2	15	TRBV29-1	TRBJ2-1	TGCAGCGTTGCATCCGGGGGAGGGTACTACAATGAGCAGTTCTTC	CSVASGGGYYNEQFF
many	-	14	TRBV2	TRBJ1-1	TGTGCCAGCAGTGAAGAGACAGCGAACACTGAAGCTTTCTTT	CASSEETANTEAFF
few	-	14	TRBV20-1	TRBJ1-2	TGCAGTGGAGTAGAACAGGGAACGTCGTATGGCTACACCTTC	CSGVEQGTSYGYTF
few	-	17	TRBV3-1	TRBJ2-1	TGTGCCAGCAGCCCCGACAGAATCTCAAGCTCCTACAATGAGCAGTTCTTC	CASSPDRISSSYNEQFF
few	TRBD1	15	TRBV12-3/TRBV12-4	TRBJ2-5	TGTGCCAGCAGTTTTTCGGACAGGGACGAAGAGACCCAGTACTTC	CASSFSDRDEETQYF
-	-	16	TRBV29-1	TRBJ2-1	TGCAGCGTTGAAGAGGCCTCAGGTCAGGGCAAGTATGAGCAGTTCTTC	CSVEEASGQGKYEQFF
-	-	13	TRBV20-1	TRBJ2-3	TGCAGTGCTTCCGCGGAGAACACAGATACGCAGTATTTT	CSASAENTDTQYF
few	TRBD1	18	TRBV4-1	TRBJ2-3	TGCGCCAGCAGCCTGGGACCGGCCAGGGGGAGCCGCACAGATACGCAGTATTTT	CASSLGPARGSRTDTQYF
-	-	14	TRBV12-3/TRBV12-4	TRBJ2-5	TGTGCCAGCACTGCGGGACGGCCTCAAGAGACCCAGTACTTC	CASTAGRPQETQYF
few	-	16	TRBV19	TRBJ1-1	TGTGCCAGTAGTCCCGCTATGGGGCAGGGTAGCACTGAAGCTTTCTTT	CASSPAMGQGSTEAFF